What follows are 22 T cell receptor beta chains derived from one specimen sequenced in a study of vaccination and CD4 T cells after COVID-19. The Oncomine TCR Beta short-read assay sequenced DNA from cultured CD4+ T cells. TCRdb used MiXCR to reprocess the PCR reads, holding one entry per CDR3 protein. This sample carries almost 20,000 distinct CDR3 sequences, approximately 45% of them seen once, and the ten largest clones take about 4%. The antigens these receptors bind are not known. Treatment of the sample: 10-day PBMC culture with coronavirus spike peptide pools or control peptides (ViraFEST assay). Sequenced here: CD4+ T cells from blood, cultured in vitro, sampled before SARS-CoV-2 vaccination. The receptors originated from a human donor who had recovered from COVID-19.

The chain links TRBV7-2 to TRBJ2-3; D gene unclear. The CDR3 is 12 amino acids. Germline assignment: CDR1 SGHTA and CDR2 FQGNSA. The germline V and J ends were trimmed by 3 bases and 9 bases, with 10 bases remaining between them. Written as DNA, the CDR3 is TGTGCCAGCAGCTTTTCCTTGAGGACGCAGTATTTT. Amino acids: CASSFSLRTQYF.

In DNA form, the CDR3 reads TGCAGTGCATCGAAGGCGGCCGGGGGGTACAATGAGCAGTTCTTC. This translates into CSASKAAGGYNEQFF. The chain employs TRBV20-1 and TRBJ2-1; 7 positions agree with TRBD2. The CDR3 contains 15 residues. Germline CDR1 is DFQATT and CDR2 is SNEGSKA (reference sequence). Trimming took 6 bases from V and 4 from J; bases not matched to a gene: 12.

This clonotype turned up a few times. CDR3 protein: CASSWNLNEQFF. The CDR3 DNA reads as TGTGCCAGCAGCTGGAACCTCAATGAGCAGTTCTTC. The rearrangement uses TRBV7-2 and TRBJ2-1; D unresolved. Germline V gene data show CDR1 as SGHTA and CDR2 as FQGNSA. This CDR3 comprises 12 residues. The germline V and J ends were trimmed by 4 bases and 6 bases, with 7 bases remaining between them.

The chain links TRBV4-2 to TRBJ1-2, with a weak D call TRBD1 (6 bases). Trimming stripped 0 bases from V and 5 bases from J, with 13 bases between. Germline V gives CDR1 LGHNA, CDR2 YNFKEQ. CDR3 length: 15 amino acids. CDR3 sequence (DNA): TGTGCCAGCAGCCAAGATCGAGAAGGGGGGTATGGCTACACCTTC. Translated: CASSQDREGGYGYTF.

V usage is TRBV2 and J usage is TRBJ1-3; 11 positions match TRBD1. CDR3 length equals 13 residues. Trimming cost V 6 bases and J 9 bases; bases outside gene matches: 4. CDR1 and CDR2 from the germline V gene are SNHLY and FYNNEI. CDR3 in amino acids: CASRRDRGSTIYF. The CDR3 nucleotides are TGTGCCAGCAGGCGGGACAGGGGGTCCACCATATATTTT.

The V call is TRBV5-4, the J call TRBJ1-6; 7 bases agree with TRBD1. Unmatched junction bases numbered 4, after V lost 3 bases and J lost 7 bases. Germline V gene data show CDR1 as SGHNT and CDR2 as YYREEE (reference sequence). This CDR3 has 14 amino acids. In DNA, the CDR3 is TGTGCCAGCAGCTCCCGGGACAGAAATTCACCCCTCCACTTT. It translates to CASSSRDRNSPLHF.

The genes are TRBV25-1 and TRBJ1-1; no clear D. Germline CDR1 reads MGHDK; CDR2 reads SYGVNS. The CDR3 extends over 13 amino acids. V dropped 4 bases and J dropped 3 bases, with 9 bases sitting between them. In DNA, the CDR3 is TGTGCCAGCAGTGCGAATGTAGACACTGAAGCTTTCTTT. Its protein product is CASSANVDTEAFF.

In its sample, this clonotype was seen a few times. V gene TRBV20-1 combines with J gene TRBJ1-5; a weak D match, TRBD1 (5 bases). The germline V gene has CDR1 DFQATT and CDR2 SNEGSKA (reference sequence). Trimming pared 6 bases from V and 2 bases from J, leaving 17 bases between. There are 15 residues in the CDR3. CDR3 sequence: CSATTGGSGNQPQHF. CDR3 in DNA: TGCAGTGCCACTACTGGGGGTTCGGGCAATCAGCCCCAGCATTTT.

This clonotype was seen a handful of times. The rearrangement joins TRBV20-1 to TRBJ2-7; TRBD2 agrees at 13 bases. The CDR3 is 14 residues long. Germline trimming cut 6 bases from V and 4 bases from J; bases unmatched to any gene: 6. Germline CDR1 reads DFQATT; CDR2 reads SNEGSKA (reference sequence). Here the CDR3 reads CSATGTSGIYEQYF. CDR3 in DNA: TGCAGTGCCACAGGGACTAGCGGGATTTACGAGCAGTACTTC.

CDR3 bases: TGCAGTGCTAGTGGCCCAGCTAACTATGGCTACACCTTC. Translation: CSASGPANYGYTF. The genes are TRBV20-1 and TRBJ1-2; D is ambiguous. Trimming left V 3 bases short and J 0 bases short, with 8 bases between. The CDR3 is made up of 13 amino acids. The germline gives CDR1 DFQATT, CDR2 SNEGSKA (reference sequence).

J is TRBJ1-5 and V is TRBV7-2; unclear D gene. V was clipped by 1 base and J by 6 bases, with 7 bases between them. In germline, CDR1 is SGHTA, CDR2 FQGNSA. The CDR3 loop spans 13 amino acids. The CDR3 here is CASSLDAVQPQHF. The CDR3 DNA follows: TGTGCCAGCAGCTTAGACGCAGTTCAGCCCCAGCATTTT.

This clonotype has a handful of counts. The J gene is TRBJ1-4, the V gene TRBV15; 8 nucleotides line up with TRBD1. Trimming took 3 bases from V and 7 from J; bases not matched to a gene: 7. Germline V lookup: CDR1 LNHNV, CDR2 YYDKDF (reference sequence). This CDR3 has 15 amino acids. CDR3 amino acids: CATSREQGAAEKLFF. CDR3 coding DNA: TGTGCCACCAGCAGGGAGCAGGGGGCGGCTGAAAAACTGTTTTTT.

The chain employs TRBV29-1 and TRBJ2-2; the D is unclear. Trimming removed 8 bases at V and 7 bases at J, with 11 bases between. The CDR3 is made up of 11 amino acids. Looked up from germline, CDR1 is SQVTM and CDR2 is ANQGSEA. CDR3 sequence reads: CSTSSGGELFF. CDR3 nucleotide sequence: TGCAGCACCTCGTCGGGCGGGGAGCTGTTTTTT.

This clonotype was seen only a few times. The CDR3 DNA is TGTGCCTGGACAGGGCGGAGGAACACTGAAGCTTTCTTT. Its protein product is CAWTGRRNTEAFF. The V and J genes are TRBV30 and TRBJ1-1, with D perhaps TRBD1 (5 bases). This CDR3 comprises 13 residues. The V gene's germline CDR1 is GTSNPN and CDR2 SVGIG (reference sequence). Trimming removed 4 bases at V and 1 base at J, with 10 bases between.

The chain recombines TRBV19 with TRBJ1-1; no definite D call. The CDR3 covers 13 residues. The V gene's germline CDR1 is LNHDA and CDR2 SQIVND (reference sequence). The V end was cut by 3 bases, the J end by 8 bases, with 13 bases between. The DNA of the CDR3 is TGTGCCAGTAGTATCCTTTTCGCAGGCGAAGCTTTCTTT. Protein product: CASSILFAGEAFF.

V gene TRBV7-9 combines with J gene TRBJ2-1; D uncertain. The CDR3 extends over 10 amino acids. V was trimmed by 8 bases and J by 7 bases, leaving 6 bases between them. CDR1 and CDR2 (germline): SEHNR, FQNEAQ (reference sequence). The CDR3 loop is CASLDNEQFF. CDR3 nucleotides: TGTGCCAGCCTCGATAATGAGCAGTTCTTC. Full variable domain (missing parts from reference TRBV7-9 and TRBJ2-1): DTGVSQNPRHKITKRGQNVTFRCDPISEHNRLYWYRQTLGQGPEFLTYFQNEAQLEKSRLLSDRFSAERPKGSFSTLEIQRTEQGDSAMYLCASLDNEQFFGPGTRLTVL.

Sample share makes this clonotype medium-sized. The CDR3 reads CASSPQGARSPLHF. The DNA of the CDR3 is TGTGCCAGCAGCCCGCAGGGGGCGCGATCACCCCTCCACTTT. This chain uses TRBV27 with TRBJ1-6; 8 nucleotides line up with TRBD1. V shed 6 bases and J 10 bases; nucleotides not matched to a gene: 8. CDR1 MNHEY and CDR2 SMNVEV come from the germline V gene (reference sequence). The CDR3 has 14 amino acids.

The CDR3 DNA reads as TGTGCCAGCAGCCCGGACAGGGCCGGAAACACCATATATTTT. Translation: CASSPDRAGNTIYF. The gene calls are TRBV2 and TRBJ1-3; 8 bases fit TRBD1. The V and J ends lost 6 bases and 4 bases, in that order; junction bases with no gene match: 5. This CDR3 is 14 amino acids long. Germline CDR1 and CDR2: SNHLY and FYNNEI.

The genes are TRBV24-1 and TRBJ2-5; no definite D call. The CDR3 spans 15 residues. Per the germline V gene, CDR1 is KGHDR and CDR2 is SFDVKD. Trimming took 0 bases from V and 2 from J, leaving 9 bases between them. The CDR3 DNA follows: TGTGCCACCAGTGATTTGAAAGCGCAGCAAGAGACCCAGTACTTC. Encoded protein: CATSDLKAQQETQYF.

Comment on this clonotype: The junction departs from germline at one end; a sequencing error may be responsible. V is TRBV5-1 and J is TRBJ1-6, with 7 nucleotides matching TRBD1. The germline V gene has CDR1 SGHRS and CDR2 YFSETQ. CDR3 length: 15 amino acids. CDR3 in amino acids: CASSLGQGSTSPPHF. CDR3 sequence (DNA): TGCGCCAGCAGCTTGGGACAGGGATCTACTTCACCCCCCCACTTT.

The chain recombines TRBV25-1 with TRBJ1-1, with D possibly being TRBD1 (5 bases). V was clipped by 0 bases and J by 8 bases, with 10 bases between them. CDR1 and CDR2 (germline): MGHDK, SYGVNS. The CDR3 is 13 residues long. The CDR3 is CASSEYGGGEAFF. For the CDR3, the DNA is TGTGCCAGCAGTGAATATGGTGGGGGAGAAGCTTTCTTT.

The rearrangement joins TRBV7-6 to TRBJ2-7; 7 nucleotides line up with TRBD1. The ends lost 5 bases at V and 2 bases at J; junction bases unmatched: 9. Germline V gives CDR1 SGHVS, CDR2 FNYEAQ. This CDR3 has 15 amino acids. The DNA for the CDR3 is TGTGCCAGCAGCCCTCTCCGGGACAGCACCTACGAGCAGTACTTC. This codes for CASSPLRDSTYEQYF.